These 29 T cell receptor beta chains share one sample of origin, sequenced in a study of blood T cell repertoires in COVID-19. The data were produced by immunoSEQ multiplex PCR, yet TCRdb's version contains in-frame clones alone and is incomplete. The table records 9,500 to 15,000 clones, more than 70% of them present only once. Sequencing was done on a sample of peripheral blood. Every receptor here comes from a human donor in a cohort sampled during active COVID-19.

The genes are TRBV7-9 and TRBJ2-5, with 7 bases matching TRBD2. Germline-derived CDR1 and CDR2 are SEHNR and FQNEAQ (reference sequence). The length of the CDR3 is 15 residues. The V and J ends lost 4 bases and 3 bases, in that order; junction bases with no gene match: 8. The CDR3: CASSYPGTMEETQYF. For the CDR3, the DNA is TGTGCCAGCAGCTACCCCGGGACTATGGAAGAGACCCAGTACTTC.

This rearrangement joins TRBV7-2 to TRBJ2-5, with 9 bases matching TRBD2. This CDR3 spans 16 amino acids. The trim removed 1 base at V and 5 bases at J, leaving 8 bases unmatched. Germline V gene sequence: CDR1 SGHTA, CDR2 FQGNSA. CDR3 DNA sequence: TGTGCCAGCAGCTTAGAGTGGCGGGGGGGCATGGAGACCCAGTACTTC. Encoded protein: CASSLEWRGGMETQYF.

The chain links TRBV5-4 to TRBJ2-7, with a possible D match to TRBD2 (7 bases). Germline assignment: CDR1 SGHNT and CDR2 YYREEE (reference sequence). The CDR3 spans 14 residues. The V gene lost 0 bases and the J gene lost 2 bases, with 9 bases spanning the gap. CDR3 sequence: CASSLAGGPYEQYF. The CDR3, as DNA: TGTGCCAGCAGCTTGGCCGGGGGGCCCTACGAGCAGTACTTC.

The V and J genes are TRBV5-1 and TRBJ2-1, with 8 bases that match TRBD2. Germline values: CDR1 SGHRS, CDR2 YFSETQ. The CDR3 is 17 residues long. The ends lost 5 bases at V and 0 bases at J; junction bases unmatched: 10. As DNA, the CDR3 is TGCGCCAGCAGTCCAGCGGGAGTCCAGAGCTCCTACAATGAGCAGTTCTTC. Its translation: CASSPAGVQSSYNEQFF.

This chain uses TRBV5-4 with TRBJ1-1; D perhaps matches TRBD1 (5 bases). V was pared by 3 bases and J by 4 bases, with 10 bases between. Germline lookup yields CDR1 SGHNT and CDR2 YYREEE (reference sequence). This CDR3 contains 13 residues. The CDR3 here is CASSWIGGTEAFF. Written as DNA, the CDR3 is TGTGCCAGCAGCTGGATCGGGGGCACTGAAGCTTTCTTT.

The genes are TRBV29-1 and TRBJ1-1; D remains ambiguous. The CDR3 is made up of 13 amino acids. V lost 8 bases and J lost 4, with 17 bases in between. CDR1 is SQVTM, CDR2 ANQGSEA, per germline. CDR3 loop: CSLTQARGTEAFF. CDR3 coding DNA: TGCAGCTTAACCCAAGCCCGGGGCACTGAAGCTTTCTTT.

This chain uses TRBV5-4 with TRBJ2-3; TRBD2 matches at 7 bases. Unmatched junction bases numbered 6, after V lost 0 bases and J lost 2 bases. CDR3 length: 16 amino acids. The germline V gene has CDR1 SGHNT and CDR2 YYREEE (reference sequence). This CDR3 is CASSLEASGLTDTQYF. Written as DNA, the CDR3 is TGTGCCAGCAGCTTGGAGGCTAGCGGACTCACAGATACGCAGTATTTT. Together with reference TRBV5-4 and TRBJ2-3, the CDR3 gives the full variable domain: ETGVTQSPTHLIKTRGQQVTLRCSSQSGHNTVSWYQQALGQGPQFIFQYYREEENGRGNFPPRFSGLQFPNYSSELNVNALELDDSALYLCASSLEASGLTDTQYFGPGTRLTVL.

The rearrangement links TRBV3-1 (or the pseudogene TRBV3-2) to TRBJ2-7; 8 bases are shared with TRBD2. The V gene's germline CDR1 is LGHDT and CDR2 YNNKEL (reference sequence). V was clipped by 1 base and J by 0 bases; unmatched bases: 2. The CDR3 has 15 amino acids. The CDR3 DNA follows: TGTGCCAGCAGCCAAGGAGCGGGAGCCTCCTACGAGCAGTACTTC. This sequence encodes CASSQGAGASYEQYF.

CDR3 in amino acids: CASSFRTVNNQPQHF. The CDR3 DNA is TGTGCCAGCAGTTTCCGGACAGTGAATAATCAGCCCCAGCATTTT. V usage is TRBV28 and J usage is TRBJ1-5; a possible D gene is TRBD1 (6 bases). V lost 3 bases and J lost 4, with 13 bases in between. The CDR3 consists of 15 residues. CDR1 and CDR2 (germline): MDHEN, SYDVKM.

The chain carries TRBV2 and TRBJ1-5; perhaps TRBD1 as D (5 bases). CDR3 size: 13 residues. V was trimmed by 5 bases and J by 4 bases, leaving 9 bases between them. CDR1 is SNHLY, CDR2 FYNNEI, per germline. The CDR3 sequence: CASSLDINQPQHF. The CDR3 DNA is TGTGCCAGCAGTCTGGACATAAATCAGCCCCAGCATTTT.

This chain links TRBV3-1 (or the pseudogene TRBV3-2) with TRBJ2-5; TRBD2 matches at 9 bases. V shed 4 bases and J 5 bases; nucleotides not matched to a gene: 5. Looked up from germline, CDR1 is LGHDT and CDR2 is YNNKEL (reference sequence). The CDR3 is 14 residues long. CDR3 protein: CASSPRGGWETQYF. CDR3 DNA sequence: TGTGCCAGCAGCCCGCGGGGGGGCTGGGAGACCCAGTACTTC.

This chain joins TRBV12-3 or TRBV12-4 and TRBJ2-1; a possible D gene is TRBD1 (6 bases). Trimming took off 7 bases at V and 9 bases at J, with 10 bases between the two ends. This CDR3 is 11 amino acids long. CDR3 in amino acids: CASNRVGEQFF. The CDR3 DNA is TGTGCCAGCAACAGGGTCGGTGAGCAGTTCTTC.

V is TRBV20-1 and J is TRBJ1-1, with D perhaps TRBD1 (6 bases). The CDR3 runs to 13 residues. V lost 3 bases and J lost 4, with 12 bases in between. Germline assignment: CDR1 DFQATT and CDR2 SNEGSKA (reference sequence). For the CDR3, the DNA is TGCAGTGCTAGTGCCCAGGGGCGCACTGAAGCTTTCTTT. As protein: CSASAQGRTEAFF.

The table lists this clone with a few counts. The rearrangement links TRBV6-1 to TRBJ2-7; 8 bases fit TRBD2. The CDR3 is 16 residues long. The trim removed 0 bases at V and 4 bases at J, leaving 8 bases unmatched. Germline CDR1 and CDR2: MNHNS and SASEGT. CDR3 protein: CASSEALRAGGYEQYF. CDR3 in DNA: TGTGCCAGCAGTGAAGCGCTTCGGGCGGGGGGTTACGAGCAGTACTTC.

This chain joins TRBV3-1 (or the pseudogene TRBV3-2) and TRBJ1-1, with unresolved D. Trimming removed 1 base from V and 8 bases from J, with 14 bases in between. Germline CDR1 is LGHDT and CDR2 is YNNKEL (reference sequence). The CDR3 is 14 residues long. CDR3 amino acids: CASSQGRGISEAFF. The DNA for the CDR3 is TGTGCCAGCAGCCAAGGGAGAGGTATTTCGGAAGCTTTCTTT.

This rearrangement joins TRBV18 to TRBJ1-1; no firm D call. Germline CDR1 and CDR2: KGHSH and LQKENI. Trimming removed 2 bases from V and 7 bases from J, with 11 bases in between. The CDR3 is 13 residues long. The CDR3 DNA reads as TGTGCCAGCTCACCAAGGGAGGGAAGTGAAGCTTTCTTT. As protein: CASSPREGSEAFF.

This rearrangement joins TRBV27 to TRBJ2-1, with D possibly matching TRBD1 (7 bases). Germline V gene data show CDR1 as MNHEY and CDR2 as SMNVEV (reference sequence). The CDR3 contains 14 residues. V dropped 10 bases and J dropped 5 bases, with 18 bases sitting between them. CDR3 coding DNA: TGTGCCACTACTAGGGGGGACAGAGACAATGAGCAGTTCTTC. It specifies CATTRGDRDNEQFF.

The chain is built from TRBV30 and TRBJ1-6, with D unresolved. This CDR3 comprises 15 residues. In germline, CDR1 is GTSNPN, CDR2 SVGIG (reference sequence). The V gene lost 5 bases and the J gene lost 3 bases, with 14 bases spanning the gap. The CDR3 spells CAWAEGHFYNSPLHF. For the CDR3, the DNA is TGTGCCTGGGCCGAGGGCCATTTCTATAATTCACCCCTCCACTTT.

In this sample, this clone turned up once. V and J are TRBV27 and TRBJ1-1; a possible D gene is TRBD1 (5 bases). The CDR3 totals 14 residues. Trimming took 3 bases from V and 5 from J, leaving 13 bases between them. Germline CDR1 is MNHEY and CDR2 is SMNVEV (reference sequence). Here the CDR3 reads CASSFGGSGTEAFF. For the CDR3, the DNA is TGTGCCAGCAGTTTTGGGGGGTCGGGGACTGAAGCTTTCTTT.

CDR3 residues: CASSPWTSGSTDTQYF. The CDR3 nucleotides read TGTGCCAGCAGCCCGTGGACTAGCGGAAGCACAGATACGCAGTATTTT. The chain uses TRBV7-8 and TRBJ2-3, with 10 nucleotides matching TRBD2. This CDR3 comprises 16 residues. Germline loops: CDR1 SGHVS, CDR2 FQNEAQ. The V segment lost 5 bases and the J segment 0 bases; nucleotides outside the gene matches: 5.

This chain uses TRBV6-6 with TRBJ2-1, with 9 bases matching TRBD2. Germline V gene sequence: CDR1 MNHNY, CDR2 SVGAGI (reference sequence). The CDR3 consists of 19 residues. V lost 5 bases to trimming and J lost 0 bases; unmatched junction nucleotides: 14. This chain's CDR3 is CASSPRVSGGQSSYNEQFF. The CDR3 coding sequence is TGTGCCAGCAGTCCTCGTGTCAGCGGGGGGCAAAGCTCCTACAATGAGCAGTTCTTC.

The rearrangement uses TRBV5-1 and TRBJ1-4, with TRBD1 identical over 8 bases. The ends lost 7 bases at V and 3 bases at J; junction bases unmatched: 8. Germline V gene data show CDR1 as SGHRS and CDR2 as YFSETQ. The CDR3 totals 15 residues. This chain's CDR3 is CASREQGVANEKLFF. In DNA, the CDR3 is TGCGCCAGCCGGGAACAGGGGGTAGCTAATGAAAAACTGTTTTTT.

V usage is TRBV5-6 and J usage is TRBJ2-5, with a tentative D call TRBD1 (6 bases). This CDR3 has 14 residues. CDR1 and CDR2 (germline): SGHDT, YYEEEE. The ends were cut back, 4 bases at V and 1 base at J, with 11 bases in the middle. CDR3 protein: CASSQDRTQETQYF. CDR3 nucleotide sequence: TGTGCCAGCAGCCAAGACAGGACCCAAGAGACCCAGTACTTC.

The chain employs TRBV12-3 or TRBV12-4 and TRBJ2-7; TRBD2 is a possible D gene (6 bases). Trimming took 4 bases from V and 0 from J, leaving 7 bases between them. The CDR3 runs to 13 residues. The CDR3 DNA reads TGTGCCAGCAGTTACGGGAGCTCCTACGAGCAGTACTTC. It codes for CASSYGSSYEQYF.

The rearrangement joins TRBV15 to TRBJ2-3; TRBD1 matches 8 bases. This CDR3 spans 17 amino acids. With 0 bases clipped from V and 2 bases from J, the junction kept 7 bases outside the gene matches. Germline V gene lookup returns CDR1 LNHNV and CDR2 YYDKDF (reference sequence). The CDR3 DNA sequence: TGTGCCACCAGCAGAGAAACCCCGGGACAGGCCACAGATACGCAGTATTTT. Protein: CATSRETPGQATDTQYF.

This clone was seen more than once but under ten times. The CDR3 sequence: CASSLSVLAIYNEQFF. The DNA of the CDR3 is TGTGCCAGCAGTTTATCGGTCCTAGCGATCTACAATGAGCAGTTCTTC. The J gene is TRBJ2-1, the V gene TRBV28; a weak D match, TRBD2 (6 bases). The germline V gene encodes CDR1 MDHEN and CDR2 SYDVKM. The CDR3 is 16 residues long. Trimming shortened V by 1 base and J by 3 bases, and 13 bases separated the two germline ends.

The chain employs TRBV4-1 and TRBJ2-5; TRBD1 is a possible D gene (6 bases). This CDR3 is built from 17 residues. V was trimmed by 3 bases and J by 4 bases, leaving 21 bases between them. Germline V gene data show CDR1 as MGHRA and CDR2 as YSYEKL. The CDR3 region has the DNA TGCGCCAGCAGCCAGAAGCAGGGGTTGAGGCTCGGAGAGACCCAGTACTTC. Its protein is CASSQKQGLRLGETQYF.

This rearrangement joins TRBV4-1 to TRBJ2-2; TRBD2 matches 7 bases. Germline V lookup: CDR1 MGHRA, CDR2 YSYEKL. This CDR3 has 17 amino acids. The J segment lost 4 bases and the V segment lost 0 bases, leaving 8 bases of the junction unmatched. CDR3 nucleotide sequence: TGCGCCAGCAGCCAAGAAGGGAGCGGGGTGATCACCGGGGAGCTGTTTTTT. Its protein is CASSQEGSGVITGELFF.

This clone was counted a few times. The rearrangement uses TRBV19 and TRBJ2-2; 10 nucleotides line up with TRBD2. Germline V gene lookup returns CDR1 LNHDA and CDR2 SQIVND (reference sequence). V trimming: 7 bases; J trimming: 5 bases; junction bases outside the gene matches: 13. The length of the CDR3 is 17 residues. The CDR3 here is CASNPQGRAGGTGELFF. The CDR3 DNA reads TGTGCCAGTAACCCCCAGGGTCGAGCGGGAGGGACCGGGGAGCTGTTTTTT.